This T cell receptor beta chain is drawn from a study of HIV-infected patients and healthy controls (dated by TCRdb to 2013 to 2014). Some background on the complete study: CD4 counts rose modestly but significantly in most of the 16 patients after three months of therapy, yet stayed below normal ranges. The question the study tested was whether immune perturbation and reconstitution could be captured by deep TCR repertoire sequencing of small blood samples from HIV patients. Patients exhibited no overall T-cell lymphocytopenia, and total CDR3 counts per chain were not significantly different from those of controls. After a further year of therapy, viral load was undetectable in all patients, having already become undetectable in about 75% of the 16 patients by the second bleed. CD8 counts showed no consistent shift during early therapy, whereas the CD4:CD8 ratio rose slightly. On the study overall, not on this receptor specifically: Slight age and sex profile differences between the study cohorts did not explain the observed diversity differences. Donor HLA types were not determined in the study. Eight alpha and eight beta V genes showed significantly different mean usage between HIV-infected patients and controls. Healthy controls shared more CDR3s between individuals than HIV+ patients, by Jaccard index and by count of highly shared sequences. Pairing of alpha and beta chains was not determined in the samples. The dynamics of distinct T-cell subpopulations could not be separated, and sequencing depth was restricted, because whole blood was used. Comparisons were complicated by unequal numbers of distinct sequences between patients and controls, and rare events from HIV-infected data were overweighted by size-matching. During therapy, a significant decrease in frequency was seen for HIV-associated CDR3s, whereas no significant change was found for CMV-associated CDR3s, although most of them became more frequent. MAIT cell alpha-chain CDR3s were found at high frequency in healthy controls but were severely depleted in HIV+ repertoires. The therapy captured by the treated samples lasted only about three months, arguably too short a period to observe immune reconstitution given low adult thymic output. The apparent post-therapy recovery of the Gini index in HIV-infected patients was not reproduced in size-matched repertoire data. A major limit on how widely the findings apply, in the view of the authors, was that only sixteen HIV-infected individuals were processed. HIV-infected repertoires showed significantly elevated mean Gini indices relative to controls, which possibly reflects oligoclonality. Roughly threefold more distinct CDR3s and higher Shannon diversity were observed in healthy control repertoires than in untreated HIV+ repertoires.

In this sample, this clonotype turned up many times. Its antigen remains unidentified. The sample holds no much larger clone one base away, and base qualities are not on file. About 500 ng RNA was reverse transcribed with SuperScript III using primers against the alpha and beta constant regions. Separate alpha and beta chain libraries were generated by chain-specific third strand synthesis with multiplexing indices. To avoid primer bias, the protocol used one single primer pair to amplify every rearrangement within a chain, and the protocol also attached molecular barcodes to each cDNA molecule. Purified cDNA was joined by T4 RNA Ligase 1 to a 5' RACE adapter carrying a random hexamer and the SP2 sequencing primer site. With slow temperature ramps used to favor optimal annealing, second strand synthesis was primed from the SP2 site with Phusion polymerase. Joined together, two random hexamer sequences that had both been added before amplification formed the 12-nucleotide barcode of each molecule. A short first PCR added P5 and P7 adapter elements plus a second index, followed by an approximately 21-cycle amplification PCR with P5s and P7 primers. A total of about 27 PCR cycles were applied to the libraries, which were quantified on a Qubit, sized on a Bioanalyzer, and diluted to about 4.4 nM. Sequencing of the normalized libraries was performed on an Illumina MiSeq with 2 x 250 paired-end kits. Reverse transcription reactions underwent purification over MinElute columns, with elution into around 10 ul Tris-Cl. Adapter ligations were incubated for about 22 hours at 16 degrees C and subsequently purified with AMPure XP beads at a 1:1 ratio. From the authors' description of their analysis: Demultiplexed FASTQ files were processed with a modified Decombinator that output V, J, insert and barcode information. Any sequence that shared a barcode yet differed from the dominant sequence was discarded as an error, and the number of original cDNA molecules was estimated by counting barcodes clustered at Levenshtein distance 3. For downstream analyses, the R packages ineq, vegan, igraph and RCytoscape were used, along with IMGT nomenclature and CDR3 definitions. V gene usage was computed over distinct sequences, each TCR counted once to avoid skew from clonal expansion. Whenever two unique CDR3 amino acid sequences within a donor differed by a single Levenshtein edit, similarity networks linked them. The authors compiled published HIV-specific CDR3s (just over 90 alpha, 550 to 800 beta) and CMV-specific CDR3s (approximately 13 alpha, a few hundred beta) and searched for them in the repertoires. Random subsampling to size-matched repertoires showed patients' decreased diversity was not caused by their lower sequence numbers. Through fastp at Q25 and MiXCR, TCRdb rebuilt clones from the public reads, retaining in-frame beta chains. Each entry is one CDR3 protein sequence, shown with its most common DNA and genes. What appears here as the V and J calls and clone size reflects TCRdb's work, not the paper's. The sample yields around 6,600 distinct CDR3 sequences; roughly 9.1% were counted once. Just over 20% of the sample goes to the ten largest clones.

Follow-up blood was drawn from HIV-infected patients roughly three months, about 14 weeks, after the initiation of antiretroviral therapy. Whole blood was used without fractionating the cells, so the repertoire represented all peripheral T cells without sorting. For RNA extraction, 2 to 2.5 ml of peripheral blood was collected into Tempus tubes. Enrollment excluded patients who had febrile or AIDS-related illness, tumors, hepatitis B or C coinfection, immunomodulatory therapy, recent vaccination or treatment interruptions. Residual genomic DNA was removed with the TURBO-DNase kit and globin mRNA was depleted with GLOBINclear. The germline V gene encodes CDR1 SGHTA and CDR2 FQGNSA. Trimming at the junction amounts to 4 bases on V and 3 bases on J, and the germline ends lie 16 bases apart. The CDR3 goes from the cysteine to the phenylalanine over 16 residues. CDR3 DNA is the only sequence kept; it has 48 bases, read in frame from the first base.

The sequence was obtained from an adult with HIV infection. The starting material was blood, obtained during antiretroviral therapy. The rearranged chain carries TRBV7-2 and TRBJ2-4; the D gene is perhaps TRBD1 or TRBD2, each of them matching over 5 bases. The DNA sequence is given as TGTGCCAGCAGCTCCTCCGGACGGGGCGGCAAAAACATTCAGTACTTC. This is translated as CASSSSGRGGKNIQYF.